This T cell receptor (beta chain) is drawn from a study of PD-1 blockade in classical Hodgkin lymphoma. This CDR3 is built from 15 residues. V lost 4 bases, J lost 2 bases, and 14 bases lay in between. Germline V CDR1 and CDR2: MDHEN, SYDVKM. All trial patients relapsed after autologous stem cell transplantation. General study findings and limits: Newly diagnosed and completely responding patients shared comparable baseline diversity. Repertoire differences lack defined causes, possibly disease activity or prior therapy. When set against healthy donors, newly diagnosed patients were reported to show lower baseline TCR diversity.

As regards this clone: Its antigen is unidentified.

TCRdb's table, derived via immunoSEQ multiplex PCR, lists solely in-frame clones and lacks some. The sample records some 60,000 clones, over 75% being singletons. The TCR was taken from a human donor with classical Hodgkin lymphoma. The chain uses TRBV28 and TRBJ1-2, with D tentatively TRBD1 (6 bases). The material sequenced was peripheral blood mononuclear cells (PBMCs), taken at baseline. CDR3 loop: CASSSVQGLNYGYTF. DNA of the CDR3: TGTGCCAGCAGTTCTGTACAGGGATTGAACTATGGCTACACCTTC.